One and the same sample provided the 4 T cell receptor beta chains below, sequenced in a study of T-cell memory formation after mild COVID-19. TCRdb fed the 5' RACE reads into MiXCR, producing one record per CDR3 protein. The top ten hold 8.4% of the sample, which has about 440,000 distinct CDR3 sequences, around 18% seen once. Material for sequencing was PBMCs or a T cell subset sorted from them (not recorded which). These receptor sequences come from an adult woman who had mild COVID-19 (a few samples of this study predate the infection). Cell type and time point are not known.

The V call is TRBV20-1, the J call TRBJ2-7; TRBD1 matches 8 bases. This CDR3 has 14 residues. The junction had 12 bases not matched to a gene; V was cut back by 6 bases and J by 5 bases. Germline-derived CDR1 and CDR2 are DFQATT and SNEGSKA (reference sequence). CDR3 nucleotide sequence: TGCAGTGCAACCTGGACAGGGAATAGGGACGAGCAGTACTTC. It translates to CSATWTGNRDEQYF.

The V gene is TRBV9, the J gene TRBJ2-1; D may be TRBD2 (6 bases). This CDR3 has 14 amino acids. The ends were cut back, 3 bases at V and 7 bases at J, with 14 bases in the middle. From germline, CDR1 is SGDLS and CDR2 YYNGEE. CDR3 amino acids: CASSGREVGNEQFF. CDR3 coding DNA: TGTGCCAGCAGCGGCAGGGAGGTTGGGAATGAGCAGTTCTTC.

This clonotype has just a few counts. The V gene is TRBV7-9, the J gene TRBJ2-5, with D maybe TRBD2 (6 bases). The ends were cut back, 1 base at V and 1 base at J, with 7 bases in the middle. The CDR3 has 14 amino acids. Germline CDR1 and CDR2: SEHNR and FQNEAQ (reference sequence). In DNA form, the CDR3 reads TGTGCCAGCAGCTTAGGCGGGGTCCAAGAGACCCAGTACTTC. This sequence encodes CASSLGGVQETQYF.

This chain's CDR3 is CASSPGLTQGPLFVEQYF. CDR3 sequence (DNA): TGTGCCAGCAGCCCGGGGCTTACCCAGGGCCCGCTATTCGTAGAGCAGTACTTC. The J gene is TRBJ2-7, the V gene TRBV16, with D perhaps given as TRBD1 or TRBD2 (5 bases each). The CDR3 totals 18 residues. V was cut by 4 bases and J by 7 bases, with 29 bases left in between. CDR1 is KGHSY, CDR2 FQNENV, per germline.